The 21 T cell receptor beta chains given below trace back to one sample, sequenced in a study of spatial heterogeneity in lung cancer. The time point: sample taken at primary tumor resection. Material for sequencing was whole RNA from tumor, nontumor lung or frozen PBMC, left unsorted. TCRdb processed the 5' RACE reads anew with MiXCR; each CDR3 protein has one entry. The table lists a few thousand distinct CDR3 sequences, roughly 23% of them singletons, with roughly 20% in the top ten. Sequencing used normal lung tissue next to the tumor, obtained at surgery. These receptor sequences come from a female donor with early-stage non-small cell lung cancer.

This clonotype is categorized as medium-sized. This beta chain was picked up by a library intended for alpha chains and is off target, so its count carries little meaning. The CDR3 DNA sequence: TGTGCCATCAAACCCACAGGGACACTTAACTATGGCTACACCTTC. This translates into CAIKPTGTLNYGYTF. The V gene is TRBV10-3, the J gene TRBJ1-2; weak D call: TRBD1 (6 bases). CDR3 length: 15 residues. CDR1 is ENHRY, CDR2 SYGVKD, per germline. V was shortened by 7 bases and J by 1 base, with 16 bases between the two germline ends.

This clonotype is termed medium-sized. The size of this beta chain means little, since it is a stray read in a library made for alpha chains. The chain uses TRBV2 and TRBJ1-6, with a possible D match to TRBD1 (5 bases). The CDR3 runs 11 residues. Germline V CDR1 and CDR2: SNHLY, FYNNEI. Trimming took 8 bases from V and 7 from J, leaving 6 bases between them. CDR3 coding DNA: TGTGCCAGCGGGGGAAATTCACCCCTCCACTTT. Translation gives CASGGNSPLHF.

This clonotype qualifies as medium-sized (0.01 to 0.1%). Since the library was made to target alpha chains, this beta chain is a stray read and its abundance is not meaningful. The DNA of the CDR3 is TGTGCCAGCCAATTCGCAGATACGCAGTATTTT. It specifies CASQFADTQYF. This rearrangement joins TRBV27 to TRBJ2-3, with D hard to call. V shed 8 bases and J shed 4 bases, with 7 bases lying between them. CDR1 MNHEY and CDR2 SMNVEV come from the germline V gene (reference sequence). The CDR3 is 11 amino acids.

This clonotype has ten or more counts. This beta chain represents an off-target read in a library built for alpha chains; its size is of limited meaning. This chain connects TRBV20-1 to TRBJ1-2; 9 bases map to TRBD1. The CDR3 is made up of 14 amino acids. Germline CDR1 DFQATT, CDR2 SNEGSKA (reference sequence). The CDR3 here is CSSFQQGAQGGYTF. CDR3 DNA sequence: TGCAGCTCTTTTCAACAGGGGGCGCAGGGTGGCTACACCTTC.

For this clonotype: Because the library targeted alpha chains, this beta chain is an off-target read whose size means little. This chain joins TRBV7-8 and TRBJ2-7; 8 nucleotides match TRBD1. CDR1 is SGHVS, CDR2 FQNEAQ, per germline. This CDR3 region has 19 residues. After removal of 1 base from V and 5 bases from J, the junction contained 19 bases not matched to a gene. CDR3 coding DNA: TGTGCCAGCAGCTTAGGACAGCGTGGCAGGGGACAGGTCAGCAACGAGCAGTACTTC. Residues: CASSLGQRGRGQVSNEQYF. The full variable domain, with the rest looked up from reference TRBV7-8 and TRBJ2-7, is GAGVSQSPRYKVAKRGQDVALRCDPISGHVSLFWYQQALGQGPEFLTYFQNEAQLDKSGLPSDRFFAERPEGSVSTLKIQRTQQEDSAVYLCASSLGQRGRGQVSNEQYFGPGTRLTVT.

This clonotype qualifies as medium-sized. In a library made to pick up alpha chains, this beta chain is a stray read with a size that means little. V gene TRBV7-8 combines with J gene TRBJ1-2, with 11 bases identical to TRBD1. Per the germline V gene, CDR1 is SGHVS and CDR2 is FQNEAQ. CDR3 size: 18 residues. V gave up 2 bases and J gave up 2 bases; unmatched junction bases: 10. CDR3: CASSLFGQGAPENYGYTF. The CDR3, as DNA: TGTGCCAGCAGCTTATTCGGACAGGGGGCTCCTGAGAACTATGGCTACACCTTC.

This clonotype is medium-sized within its sample. The size of this beta chain means little, since it is a stray read in a library made for alpha chains. The V and J genes are TRBV2 and TRBJ1-5; 11 bases map to TRBD1. The J segment lost 7 bases and the V segment lost 10 bases, leaving 12 bases of the junction unmatched. Germline values: CDR1 SNHLY, CDR2 FYNNEI. The CDR3 runs 15 residues. The CDR3 bases are TGTGCCACCGCGTTGGACAGGGGGCGCGGGCAGCCCCAGCATTTT. Its protein is CATALDRGRGQPQHF.

This clonotype was observed a handful of times. This beta chain is an unintended read in a library built for alpha chains; its size means little. The chain carries TRBV6-1 and TRBJ2-7, with 13 bases matching TRBD2. Germline assignment: CDR1 MNHNS and CDR2 SASEGT. V was clipped by 3 bases and J by 12 bases; unmatched bases: 5. The CDR3 sequence is 13 residues long. This CDR3 reads CASSETSGGPWYF. CDR3 coding DNA: TGTGCCAGCAGTGAGACTAGCGGGGGGCCATGGTACTTC.

On this clonotype: Found in a library prepared for alpha chains, this beta chain is an off-target read, and its abundance has little meaning. V and J are TRBV5-5 and TRBJ2-3; D is unclear. Trimming shortened V by 0 bases and J by 0 bases, and 5 bases separated the two germline ends. The CDR3 length is 14 residues. CDR1 is SGHKS, CDR2 YYEKEE, per germline (reference sequence). The CDR3 DNA is TGTGCCAGCAGCTTGGTAGTCAGCACAGATACGCAGTATTTT. It yields the protein CASSLVVSTDTQYF.

With regard to this clonotype: This beta chain is an unintended read in a library built for alpha chains; its size means little. V is TRBV23-1 and J is TRBJ2-1; weak D call: TRBD2 (5 bases). TRBV23-1 is an ORF for which the function is uncertain. Trimming left V 5 bases short and J 10 bases short, with 18 bases between. This CDR3 has 14 residues. In nucleotides, the CDR3 is TGCGCCAGCAGTGAGTCGTGTCGGGGTTCGGAGCAGTTCTTC. Translating gives CASSESCRGSEQFF.

Comment on this clonotype: In a library made to pick up alpha chains, this beta chain is a stray read with a size that means little. The chain employs TRBV5-1 and TRBJ2-5; 16 bases map to TRBD2. Germline loops: CDR1 SGHRS, CDR2 YFSETQ. This CDR3 region has 16 residues. J gave up 5 bases and V 4 bases, and 5 bases lay outside the gene matches. CDR3 sequence reads: CASSTGTSGRVETQYF. DNA of the CDR3: TGCGCCAGCAGCACCGGGACTAGCGGGAGGGTGGAGACCCAGTACTTC.

In its sample, this clonotype was seen a few times. This beta chain slipped into a library made for alpha chains as a stray read, so its size is not meaningful. In DNA, the CDR3 is TGCGCCAGCAGCTATGGACAGGGGTCTGAAGCTTTCTTT. Translating gives CASSYGQGSEAFF. The rearrangement links TRBV5-1 to TRBJ1-1, with TRBD1 matching 9 bases. V was clipped by 3 bases and J by 6 bases; unmatched bases: 3. The CDR3 covers 13 residues. Germline values: CDR1 SGHRS, CDR2 YFSETQ.

A note on this clonotype: Little can be read into the size of this beta chain, an off-target read in a library designed for alpha chains. The gene calls are TRBV3-1 and TRBJ2-3, with no clear D. Germline loops: CDR1 LGHDT, CDR2 YNNKEL (reference sequence). The CDR3 extends over 15 amino acids. V was trimmed by 2 bases and J by 0 bases, leaving 9 bases between them. Here the CDR3 DNA reads TGTGCCAGCAGCCAACTAGGGCCCAGCACAGATACGCAGTATTTT. Translated: CASSQLGPSTDTQYF.

As regards this clonotype: This beta chain is an unintended read in a library built for alpha chains; its size means little. This chain joins TRBV5-6 and TRBJ1-4; no definite D call. Germline-derived CDR1 and CDR2 are SGHDT and YYEEEE. This CDR3 comprises 16 residues. Trimming shortened V by 3 bases and J by 0 bases, and 12 bases separated the two germline ends. CDR3 loop: CASSWAPGATNEKLFF. The CDR3 DNA reads TGTGCCAGCAGCTGGGCGCCGGGCGCAACTAATGAAAAACTGTTTTTT.

This clonotype came up a few times. This beta chain lies outside the target of a library built for alpha chains; its clone size means little. The V and J genes are TRBV20-1 and TRBJ2-3; 9 nucleotides align to TRBD2. This CDR3 region has 15 residues. The J segment lost 3 bases and the V segment lost 6 bases, leaving 10 bases of the junction unmatched. Per germline, CDR1 DFQATT and CDR2 SNEGSKA (reference sequence). CDR3 residues: CSAEPGGGATDTQYF. The CDR3 DNA sequence: TGCAGTGCCGAACCTGGCGGGGGGGCGACAGATACGCAGTATTTT.

Note on this clonotype: This beta chain was picked up by a library intended for alpha chains and is off target, so its count carries little meaning. V usage is TRBV10-2 and J usage is TRBJ2-3; 11 bases match TRBD2. J gave up 4 bases and V 6 bases, and 6 bases lay outside the gene matches. CDR3 length: 15 amino acids. Germline values: CDR1 WSHSY, CDR2 SAAADI. CDR3 bases: TGCGCCAGCAGCGATAGCGGGGGGGCGGCAGATACGCAGTATTTT. Protein sequence: CASSDSGGAADTQYF.

For this clonotype: Being off target in a library aimed at alpha chains, this beta chain has a size of little meaning. V is TRBV29-1 and J is TRBJ2-3, with 10 nucleotides matching TRBD2. The CDR3 sequence is 14 residues long. Germline V gives CDR1 SQVTM, CDR2 ANQGSEA. Germline trimming cut 6 bases from V and 3 bases from J; bases unmatched to any gene: 6. The CDR3 nucleotides read TGCAGCGTCGGGTCTAGCGGGAGAACAGATACGCAGTATTTT. Translated, it gives CSVGSSGRTDTQYF.

This clonotype occurred many times. This beta chain came through as a stray read in a library set up for alpha chains, and its size says little. This chain uses TRBV30 with TRBJ2-2; D uncertain. Germline CDR1 is GTSNPN and CDR2 is SVGIG (reference sequence). V was pared by 3 bases and J by 2 bases, with 10 bases between. The CDR3 has 14 residues. In DNA form, the CDR3 reads TGTGCCTGGAGGCCCGGTCTTAACACCGGGGAGCTGTTTTTT. It specifies CAWRPGLNTGELFF.

This clonotype is medium-sized (0.01 to 0.1%) in the sample. Found in a library prepared for alpha chains, this beta chain is an off-target read, and its abundance has little meaning. The V gene is TRBV11-2, the J gene TRBJ1-1, with 8 bases aligning to TRBD1. V shed 4 bases and J 0 bases; nucleotides not matched to a gene: 10. CDR3 length: 17 amino acids. The germline CDR1 and CDR2 sequences are SGHAT and FQNNGV. The CDR3 nucleotides read TGTGCCAGCAGCTCCGACAGGGGATTTGTAATGAACACTGAAGCTTTCTTT. Its protein product is CASSSDRGFVMNTEAFF.

This clonotype is deemed medium-sized. This beta chain is an off-target read within a library intended for alpha chains, so its frequency means little. V usage is TRBV6-5 and J usage is TRBJ1-2; 9 bases are a match to TRBD1. V gave up 8 bases and J gave up 1 base; unmatched junction bases: 5. Germline CDR1 is MNHEY and CDR2 is SVGAGI. The CDR3 consists of 14 residues. The CDR3 protein is CASAQTGGNYGYTF. In DNA, the CDR3 is TGTGCCAGCGCCCAGACAGGGGGTAACTATGGCTACACCTTC.

This clonotype is judged medium-sized. This beta chain is a stray read from a library made for alpha chains; its abundance is not meaningful. V usage is TRBV2 and J usage is TRBJ2-3; tentative D call: TRBD2 (6 bases). Trimming took 6 bases from V and 3 from J, leaving 22 bases between them. The CDR3 covers 17 residues. Per the germline V gene, CDR1 is SNHLY and CDR2 is FYNNEI. CDR3 bases: TGTGCCAGCAGGGATCAATTAGGAGGGAGTTTTACAGATACGCAGTATTTT. It specifies CASRDQLGGSFTDTQYF.